This T cell receptor beta chain emerged from a study of OX40 agonist ivuxolimab in advanced cancers. The assay was immunoSEQ multiplex PCR, and TCRdb's table has in-frame clones only and misses some. The table records around 35,000 clones, 85% of them present only once. The material was CD4+ or CD8+ T cells sorted from blood, obtained in a trial of the OX40 agonist ivuxolimab. The sequence was obtained from an adult with an advanced solid tumor such as melanoma, head and neck, liver or kidney cancer.

CDR3 amino acids: CASSLAGPRSGELFF. The CDR3 DNA is TGTGCCAGCAGCCTCGCCGGCCCTCGGTCCGGGGAGCTGTTTTTT. The rearrangement links TRBV7-3 to TRBJ2-2; D is undetermined. CDR3 length: 15 residues. V was cut by 5 bases and J by 6 bases, with 16 bases left in between. The germline V gene has CDR1 SGHTA and CDR2 FQGTGA.